One T cell receptor (beta chain) is described in this entry. No antigen is known for it. Assay used: immunoSEQ multiplex PCR; TCRdb lists only in-frame clones, some missing. The sample lists roughly 2,500,000 clones; roughly 93% were seen once. V lost 6 bases, J lost 1 base, and 12 bases lay in between. CDR3 length: 14 amino acids. Germline values: CDR1 MDHEN, CDR2 SYDVKM. The sample belongs to a study of shared clonotypes between healthy human individuals. Looking at the study overall: Three CD4 naive, three CD4 memory, two CD8 naive and one CD8 memory plate were used per donor. Broader study findings: Clonotype sharing among the donors was expected to vary with sequencing depth.

Free of recent acute infections or vaccinations, the donors were healthy HIV-negative adults. Input material: naive CD4+ T cells from PBMCs. Documented subset: CD45RA+ positively selected. This receptor was taken from a man aged 18 to 30 in good health. Some clones in this sample may be carry-over from other donors' samples. This sequence joins TRBV28 and TRBJ1-2, with D hard to call. The CDR3 nucleotides are TGTGCCAGCAGGTTGGACGGCCTTAACTATGGCTACACCTTC. It codes for CASRLDGLNYGYTF.